Shown below are 3 T cell receptor beta chains from a single sample sequenced in a study of blood T cell repertoires in COVID-19. Sequencing was performed with immunoSEQ multiplex PCR; in TCRdb, only in-frame clones are kept and a portion is missing. The repertoire holds 80,000 or so clones, with over 75% as singletons. The sequenced material came from peripheral blood. The receptors stem from an elderly man with acute or convalescent COVID-19.

This clone appeared a single time. CDR3 coding DNA: TGTGCCAGCAGTACGCAGGGAAGAAATCAGCCCCAGCATTTT. Encoded protein: CASSTQGRNQPQHF. This chain uses TRBV27 with TRBJ1-5, with a tentative D call TRBD1 (5 bases). CDR3 length: 14 amino acids. The germline V gene has CDR1 MNHEY and CDR2 SMNVEV (reference sequence). Trimming cost V 5 bases and J 4 bases, with 12 bases left between them.

This sequence joins TRBV6-5 and TRBJ2-2, with 10 bases fitting TRBD1. After removal of 7 bases from V and 3 bases from J, the junction contained 2 bases not matched to a gene. CDR1 and CDR2 (germline): MNHEY, SVGAGI. CDR3 length: 14 amino acids. The CDR3, as DNA: TGTGCCAGCATGGGGACAGGGGACACCGGGGAGCTGTTTTTT. It yields the protein CASMGTGDTGELFF.

The chain is built from TRBV5-1 and TRBJ2-3, with TRBD1 as a possible D gene (5 bases). CDR1 is SGHRS and CDR2 is YFSETQ in the germline V gene. The length of the CDR3 is 15 residues. Trimming removed 0 bases from V and 4 bases from J, with 12 bases in between. CDR3 loop: CASSLGGYVADTQYF. DNA for the CDR3: TGCGCCAGCAGCTTGGGGGGCTATGTGGCAGATACGCAGTATTTT.